This T cell receptor (beta chain) was obtained from a study of follicular helper T cells after annual influenza vaccination. Study conclusions and caveats: Day 7 ICOS+CD38+ clones were most often found later in ICOS-CD38- cTfh cells. Plasmablast frequency change correlated with clonality change in ICOS+CD38+ cTfh. Productive TCRB sequences came from only roughly 10-20% of cells. Successive annual vaccinations recalled a recurrent oligoclonal ICOS+CD38+ cTfh response with influenza-specific clonotypes.

The time point here: 2015-2016 season, 7 days after influenza vaccination. Points on this clone: Its antigen is not known.

The CDR3 sequence is 15 residues long. Profiling relied on immunoSEQ multiplex PCR, and the TCRdb table lists in-frame clones only, not all of them. Counted here are 8,000 to 13,000 clones, 70% to 90% occurring once; the ten biggest clones make up about 0.4%. J is TRBJ2-1 and V is TRBV21-1; whether TRBD2, the table's D call, matches the DNA was not checked. TRBV21-1 counts as a pseudogene. The input for sequencing was CXCR5- memory CD4+ T cells sorted from blood, taken 7 days after influenza vaccination. This TCR was recovered from an adult who received the influenza vaccine. The CDR3 region is CASSNFPSSYNEQFF. In nucleotides, the CDR3 is TGTGCCAGCAGCAATTTCCCGAGCTCCTACAATGAGCAGTTCTTC.